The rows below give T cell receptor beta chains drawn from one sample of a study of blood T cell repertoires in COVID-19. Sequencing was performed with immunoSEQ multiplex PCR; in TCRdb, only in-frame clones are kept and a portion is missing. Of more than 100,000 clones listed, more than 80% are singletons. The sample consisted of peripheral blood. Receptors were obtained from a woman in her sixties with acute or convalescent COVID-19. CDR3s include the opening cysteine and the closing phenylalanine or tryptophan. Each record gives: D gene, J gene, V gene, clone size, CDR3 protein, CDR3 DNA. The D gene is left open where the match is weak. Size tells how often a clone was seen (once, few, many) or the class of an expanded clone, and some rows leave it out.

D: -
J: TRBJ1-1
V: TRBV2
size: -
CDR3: CASSARVGETEAFF
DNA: TGTGCCAGCAGTGCCAGGGTAGGTGAAACTGAAGCTTTCTTT

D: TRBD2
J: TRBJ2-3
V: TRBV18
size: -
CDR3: CASSRTSGSSDTQYF
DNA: TGTGCCAGCTCGCGTACTAGCGGGAGTTCAGATACGCAGTATTTT

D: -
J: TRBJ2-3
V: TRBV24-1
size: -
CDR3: CATKDTGTDTQYF
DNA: TGTGCCACCAAGGACACCGGCACAGATACGCAGTATTTT

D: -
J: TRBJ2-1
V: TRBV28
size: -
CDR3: CASSLGASGDNEQFF
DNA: TGTGCCAGCAGTTTGGGGGCTAGCGGAGACAATGAGCAGTTCTTC

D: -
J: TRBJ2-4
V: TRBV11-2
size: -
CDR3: CASSPGVGNIQYF
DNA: TGTGCCAGCAGCCCAGGGGTGGGAAACATTCAGTACTTC

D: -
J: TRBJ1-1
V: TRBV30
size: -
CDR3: CAWSPRRVGAEAFF
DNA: TGTGCCTGGAGCCCCAGAAGGGTAGGGGCTGAAGCTTTCTTT

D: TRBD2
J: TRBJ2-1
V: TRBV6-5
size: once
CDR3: CASSYRLAGSNEQFF
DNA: TGTGCCAGCAGTTACCGGCTAGCGGGGAGTAATGAGCAGTTCTTC

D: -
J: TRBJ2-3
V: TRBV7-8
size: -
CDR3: CASSRQGSTQYF
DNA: TGTGCCAGCAGCCGTCAGGGTTCTACGCAGTATTTT

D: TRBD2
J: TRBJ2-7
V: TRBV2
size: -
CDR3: CASRGLAGEGQYF
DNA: TGTGCCAGCAGGGGACTAGCGGGAGAAGGCCAGTACTTC

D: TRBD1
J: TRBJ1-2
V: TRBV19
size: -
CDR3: CASSRTGEVGYGYTF
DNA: TGTGCCAGTAGTAGAACAGGGGAAGTGGGATACGGCTACACCTTC

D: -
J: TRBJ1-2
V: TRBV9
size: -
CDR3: CASSVEKGVGYGYTF
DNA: TGTGCCAGCAGCGTAGAAAAAGGGGTGGGCTATGGCTACACCTTC

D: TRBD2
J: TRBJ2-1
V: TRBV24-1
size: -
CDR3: CATSDPGLAGGSYNEQFF
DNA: TGTGCCACCAGTGATCCGGGACTAGCGGGAGGATCCTACAATGAGCAGTTCTTC

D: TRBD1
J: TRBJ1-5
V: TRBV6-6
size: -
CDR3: CASSYGTGNQPQHF
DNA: TGTGCCAGCAGTTACGGGACAGGGAATCAGCCCCAGCATTTT

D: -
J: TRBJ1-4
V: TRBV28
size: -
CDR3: CASSPAGIGEKLFF
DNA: TGTGCCAGCAGCCCAGCAGGGATTGGGGAAAAACTGTTTTTT

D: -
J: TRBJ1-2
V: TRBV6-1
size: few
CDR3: CASSDNRANYGYTF
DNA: TGTGCCAGCAGTGATAACAGGGCCAACTATGGCTACACCTTC

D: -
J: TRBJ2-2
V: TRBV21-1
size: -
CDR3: CASSNATGNTGELFF
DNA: TGTGCCAGCAGCAACGCGACAGGGAACACCGGGGAGCTGTTTTTT

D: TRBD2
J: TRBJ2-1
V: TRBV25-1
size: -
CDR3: CASSDPGGEGNEQFF
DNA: TGTGCCAGCAGTGATCCGGGTGGGGAGGGCAATGAGCAGTTCTTC

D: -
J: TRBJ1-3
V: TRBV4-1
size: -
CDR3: CASSQDQISGNTIYF
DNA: TGCGCCAGCAGCCAAGATCAGATCTCTGGAAACACCATATATTTT

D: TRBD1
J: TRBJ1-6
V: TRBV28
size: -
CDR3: CASREGTVNSPLHF
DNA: TGTGCCAGCAGAGAAGGGACAGTGAATTCACCCCTCCACTTT

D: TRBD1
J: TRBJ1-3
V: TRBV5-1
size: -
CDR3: CASSRTGEIGNTIYF
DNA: TGCGCCAGCAGCAGAACAGGGGAAATTGGAAACACCATATATTTT

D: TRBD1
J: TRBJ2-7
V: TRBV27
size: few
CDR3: CASSPATGGEQYF
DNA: TGTGCCAGCAGTCCGGCGACAGGGGGCGAGCAGTACTTC

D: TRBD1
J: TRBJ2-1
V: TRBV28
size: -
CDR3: CASSFTGVSYNEQFF
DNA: TGTGCCAGCAGTTTTACAGGGGTTTCCTACAATGAGCAGTTCTTC

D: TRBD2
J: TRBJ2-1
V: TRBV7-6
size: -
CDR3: CASSLAAGEGTDEQFF
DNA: TGTGCCAGCAGCTTAGCCGCGGGAGAGGGAACGGATGAGCAGTTCTTC

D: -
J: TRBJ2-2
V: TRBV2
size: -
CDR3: CASRGMGGGTGELFF
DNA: TGTGCCAGCAGGGGGATGGGGGGTGGCACCGGGGAGCTGTTTTTT

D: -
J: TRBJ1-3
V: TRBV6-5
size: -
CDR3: CASSYSGIGNTIYF
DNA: TGTGCCAGCAGTTACAGCGGGATCGGAAACACCATATATTTT

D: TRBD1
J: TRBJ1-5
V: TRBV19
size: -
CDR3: CASSETGLNLGQPQHF
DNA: TGTGCCAGTAGCGAGACAGGGTTGAATCTGGGCCAGCCCCAGCATTTT

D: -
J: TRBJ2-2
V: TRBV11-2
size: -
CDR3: CASSLLTGNTGELFF
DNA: TGTGCCAGCAGCTTACTTACGGGAAACACCGGGGAGCTGTTTTTT

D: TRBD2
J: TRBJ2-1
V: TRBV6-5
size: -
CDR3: CASGWTSGMVGEQFF
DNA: TGTGCCAGCGGATGGACTAGCGGGATGGTTGGTGAGCAGTTCTTC

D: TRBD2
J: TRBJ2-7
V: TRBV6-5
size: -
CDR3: CASNRLAGDYEQYF
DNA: TGTGCCAGCAACCGACTAGCGGGGGACTACGAGCAGTACTTC

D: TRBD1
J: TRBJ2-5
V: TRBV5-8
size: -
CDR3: CASSSQGKTQYF
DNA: TGTGCCAGCAGCTCACAGGGGAAGACCCAGTACTTC

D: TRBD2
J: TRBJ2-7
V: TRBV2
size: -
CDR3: CASGPPPGLAGGRYEQYF
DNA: TGTGCCAGCGGACCCCCTCCGGGACTAGCGGGAGGAAGGTACGAGCAGTACTTC

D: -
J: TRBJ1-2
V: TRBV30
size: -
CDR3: CAWIQLKGIYGYTF
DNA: TGTGCCTGGATTCAGTTGAAGGGGATCTATGGCTACACCTTC

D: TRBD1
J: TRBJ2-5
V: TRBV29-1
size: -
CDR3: CSGAAGQGVQETQYF
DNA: TGCAGCGGAGCAGCGGGACAGGGGGTCCAAGAGACCCAGTACTTC

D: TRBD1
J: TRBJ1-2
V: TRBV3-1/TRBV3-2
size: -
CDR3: CASSLQGDSNLRGGYTF
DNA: TGTGCCAGCAGCCTCCAGGGGGACAGCAACCTCCGGGGTGGCTACACCTTC

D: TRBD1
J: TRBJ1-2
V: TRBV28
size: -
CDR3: CASSLSGGGGYTF
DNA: TGTGCCAGCAGTTTATCAGGGGGTGGGGGCTACACCTTC

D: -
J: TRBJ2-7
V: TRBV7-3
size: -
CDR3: CASSYSGGFGYEQYF
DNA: TGTGCCAGCAGCTATTCAGGGGGGTTTGGGTACGAGCAGTACTTC

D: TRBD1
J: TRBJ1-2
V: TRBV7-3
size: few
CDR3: CASSEYGTGDGYTF
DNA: TGTGCCAGCAGCGAATACGGGACAGGGGATGGCTACACCTTC

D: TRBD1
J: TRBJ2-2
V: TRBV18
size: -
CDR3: CASSPMTGGYTGELFF
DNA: TGTGCCAGCTCACCGATGACAGGGGGATACACCGGGGAGCTGTTTTTT

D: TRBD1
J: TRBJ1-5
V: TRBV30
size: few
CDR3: CAWRGQGGNQPQHF
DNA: TGTGCCTGGAGGGGACAGGGTGGCAATCAGCCCCAGCATTTT

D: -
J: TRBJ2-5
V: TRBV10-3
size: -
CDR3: CAIKATGRETQYF
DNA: TGTGCCATCAAGGCCACAGGGCGAGAGACCCAGTACTTC

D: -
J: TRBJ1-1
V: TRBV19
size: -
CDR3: CASLMRENTEAFF
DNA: TGTGCCAGCCTAATGCGGGAGAACACTGAAGCTTTCTTT

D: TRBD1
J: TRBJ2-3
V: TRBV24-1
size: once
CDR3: CATSDFGPTGGKDTQYF
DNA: TGTGCCACCAGTGATTTTGGACCCACAGGGGGCAAAGATACGCAGTATTTT

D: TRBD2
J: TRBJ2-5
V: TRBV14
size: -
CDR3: CASSRGLAPTETQYF
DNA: TGTGCCAGCAGCCGGGGACTAGCGCCTACGGAGACCCAGTACTTC

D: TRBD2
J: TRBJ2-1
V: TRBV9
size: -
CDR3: CASSVATGGANEQFF
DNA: TGTGCCAGCAGCGTAGCTACCGGGGGGGCCAATGAGCAGTTCTTC

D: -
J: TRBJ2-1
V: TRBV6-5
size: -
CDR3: CASRGENNEQFF
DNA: TGTGCCAGCAGGGGAGAGAACAATGAGCAGTTCTTC

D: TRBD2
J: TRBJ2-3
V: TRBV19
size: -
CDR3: CASLRSGRVQDNTDTQYF
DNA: TGTGCCAGTCTTCGGAGCGGGAGGGTCCAAGATAACACAGATACGCAGTATTTT

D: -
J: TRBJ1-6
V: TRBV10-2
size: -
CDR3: CASSSLRIGSEGSPLHF
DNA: TGCGCCAGCAGTTCTCTACGGATTGGCAGTGAGGGTTCACCCCTCCACTTT

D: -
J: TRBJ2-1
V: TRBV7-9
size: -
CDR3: CASSLDGNDEQFF
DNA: TGTGCCAGCAGCTTAGACGGTAACGATGAGCAGTTCTTC

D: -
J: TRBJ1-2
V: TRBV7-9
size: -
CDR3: CASSLGQNYGYTF
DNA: TGTGCCAGCAGCTTAGGGCAGAACTATGGCTACACCTTC

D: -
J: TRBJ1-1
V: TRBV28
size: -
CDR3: CASTSGTSRTEAFF
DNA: TGTGCCAGCACCTCCGGGACATCACGCACTGAAGCTTTCTTT

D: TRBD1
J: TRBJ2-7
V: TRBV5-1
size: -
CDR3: CASSQTTGVSYEQYF
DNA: TGCGCCAGCAGCCAGACGACAGGGGTCAGCTACGAGCAGTACTTC

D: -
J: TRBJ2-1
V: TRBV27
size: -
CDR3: CASSLWESDEQFF
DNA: TGTGCCAGCAGTTTATGGGAGTCCGATGAGCAGTTCTTC

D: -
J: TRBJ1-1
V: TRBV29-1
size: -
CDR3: CSSGDPNTEAFF
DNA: TGCAGCTCAGGGGACCCGAACACTGAAGCTTTCTTT

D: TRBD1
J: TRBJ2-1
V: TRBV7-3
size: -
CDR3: CASSLRPGTVYNEQFF
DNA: TGTGCCAGCAGCTTAAGACCAGGGACAGTTTACAATGAGCAGTTCTTC

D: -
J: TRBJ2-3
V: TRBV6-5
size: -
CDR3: CASMGPNTDTQYF
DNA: TGTGCCAGCATGGGGCCGAACACAGATACGCAGTATTTT

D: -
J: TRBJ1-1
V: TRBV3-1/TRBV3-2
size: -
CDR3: CASSEQGRSGEAFF
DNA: TGTGCCAGCAGCGAACAGGGTCGGAGTGGTGAAGCTTTCTTT

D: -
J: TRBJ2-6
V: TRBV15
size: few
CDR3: CATSRGGLGANVLTF
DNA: TGTGCCACCAGCAGAGGGGGCCTTGGGGCCAACGTCCTGACTTTC

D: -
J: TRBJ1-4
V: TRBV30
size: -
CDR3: CAWSVRGGFNEKLFF
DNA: TGTGCCTGGAGTGTCCGTGGAGGGTTTAATGAAAAACTGTTTTTT

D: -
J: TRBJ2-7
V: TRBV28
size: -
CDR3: CASKGQQPYEQYF
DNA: TGTGCCAGCAAAGGACAGCAACCCTACGAGCAGTACTTC